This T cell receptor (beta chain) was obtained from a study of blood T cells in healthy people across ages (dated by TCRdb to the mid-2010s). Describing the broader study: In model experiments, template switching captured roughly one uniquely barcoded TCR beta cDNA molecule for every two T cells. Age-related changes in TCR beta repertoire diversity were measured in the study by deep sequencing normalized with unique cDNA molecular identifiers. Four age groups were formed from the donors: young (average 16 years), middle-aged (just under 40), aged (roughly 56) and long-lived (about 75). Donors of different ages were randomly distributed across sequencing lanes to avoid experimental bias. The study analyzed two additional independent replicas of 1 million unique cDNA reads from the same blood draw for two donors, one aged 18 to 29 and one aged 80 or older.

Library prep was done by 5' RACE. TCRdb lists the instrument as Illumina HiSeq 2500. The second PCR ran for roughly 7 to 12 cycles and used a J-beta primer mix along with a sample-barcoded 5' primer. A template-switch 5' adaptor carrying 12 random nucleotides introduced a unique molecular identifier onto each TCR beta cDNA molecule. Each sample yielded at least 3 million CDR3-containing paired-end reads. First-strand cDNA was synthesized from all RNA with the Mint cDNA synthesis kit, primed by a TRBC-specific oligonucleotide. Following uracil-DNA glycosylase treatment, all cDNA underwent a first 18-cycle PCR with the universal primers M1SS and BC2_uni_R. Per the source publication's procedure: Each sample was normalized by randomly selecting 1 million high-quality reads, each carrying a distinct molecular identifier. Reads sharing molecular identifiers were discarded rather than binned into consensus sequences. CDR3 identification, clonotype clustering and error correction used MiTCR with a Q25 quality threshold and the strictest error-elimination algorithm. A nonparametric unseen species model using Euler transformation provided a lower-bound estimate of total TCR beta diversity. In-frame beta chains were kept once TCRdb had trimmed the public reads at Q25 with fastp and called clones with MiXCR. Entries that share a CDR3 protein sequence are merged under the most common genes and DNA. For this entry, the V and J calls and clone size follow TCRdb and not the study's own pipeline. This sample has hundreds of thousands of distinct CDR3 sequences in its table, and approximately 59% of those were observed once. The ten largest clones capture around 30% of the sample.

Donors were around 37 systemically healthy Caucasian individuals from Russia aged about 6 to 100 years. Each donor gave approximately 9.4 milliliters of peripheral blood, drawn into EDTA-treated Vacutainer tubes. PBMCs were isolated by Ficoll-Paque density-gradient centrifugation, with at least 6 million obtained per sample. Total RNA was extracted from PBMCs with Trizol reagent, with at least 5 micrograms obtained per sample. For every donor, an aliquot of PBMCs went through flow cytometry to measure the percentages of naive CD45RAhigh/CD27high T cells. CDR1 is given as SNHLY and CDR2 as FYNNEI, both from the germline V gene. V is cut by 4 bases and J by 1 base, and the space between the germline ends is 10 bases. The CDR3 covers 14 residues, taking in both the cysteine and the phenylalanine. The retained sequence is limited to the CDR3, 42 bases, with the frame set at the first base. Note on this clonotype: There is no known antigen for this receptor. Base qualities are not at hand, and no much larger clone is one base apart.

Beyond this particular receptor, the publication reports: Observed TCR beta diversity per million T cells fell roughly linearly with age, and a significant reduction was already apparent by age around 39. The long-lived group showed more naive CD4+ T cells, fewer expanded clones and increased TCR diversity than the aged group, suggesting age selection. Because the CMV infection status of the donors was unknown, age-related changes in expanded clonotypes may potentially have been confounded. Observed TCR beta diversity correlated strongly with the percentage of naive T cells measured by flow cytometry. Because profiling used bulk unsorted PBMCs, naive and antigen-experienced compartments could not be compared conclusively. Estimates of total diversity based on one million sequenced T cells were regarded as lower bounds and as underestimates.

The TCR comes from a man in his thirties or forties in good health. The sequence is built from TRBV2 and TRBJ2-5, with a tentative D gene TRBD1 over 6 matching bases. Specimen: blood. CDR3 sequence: CASSGRTVQETQYF. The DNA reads TGTGCCAGCAGTGGCCGGACAGTCCAAGAGACCCAGTACTTC.